The source of this T cell receptor (beta chain) is a study of regulatory T cells in long-lasting Graves disease. Study-wide context: New Graves' disease cases had less than 3 months of antithyroid drugs.

The germline V gene has CDR1 LNHDA and CDR2 SQIVND (reference sequence). The CDR3 is 14 residues long. V was shortened by 7 bases and J by 3 bases, with 15 bases between the two germline ends. Relying on iRepertoire HTBI primers and Arm-PCR of CDR3 regions, the team built TCR beta libraries. Each CDR3 protein is one row after TCRdb ran MiXCR on the multiplex PCR reads. The sample consists of approximately 540,000 distinct CDR3 sequences, around 13% of them appearing once. Documented time point: newly diagnosed GD, antithyroid drugs for less than 3 months. PBMC RNA was the source of the TCR library. These data also formed part of another study, on T cells in Graves' hyperthyroidism and ophthalmopathy. Turning to that study: Diagnostic assessment was based on clinical symptoms, serum thyroxine and TRAb, thyroid ultrasound and orbital computed tomography.

Source: peripheral blood mononuclear cells (PBMCs), taken at new diagnosis, from a patient treated with antithyroid drugs. The chain uses TRBV19 and TRBJ1-2; weak D call: TRBD1 (6 bases). This clonotype was obtained from a woman in her twenties or thirties with Graves disease. As DNA, the CDR3 is TGTGCCAGTAAGGGGGAGGTCACTCACTATGGCTACACCTTC. Its protein product is CASKGEVTHYGYTF. The full variable domain, completed using reference TRBV19 and TRBJ1-2, is DGGITQSPKYLFRKEGQNVTLSCEQNLNHDAMYWYRQDPGQGLRLIYYSQIVNDFQKGDIAEGYSVSREKKESFPLTVTSAQKNPTAFYLCASKGEVTHYGYTFGSGTRLTVV.